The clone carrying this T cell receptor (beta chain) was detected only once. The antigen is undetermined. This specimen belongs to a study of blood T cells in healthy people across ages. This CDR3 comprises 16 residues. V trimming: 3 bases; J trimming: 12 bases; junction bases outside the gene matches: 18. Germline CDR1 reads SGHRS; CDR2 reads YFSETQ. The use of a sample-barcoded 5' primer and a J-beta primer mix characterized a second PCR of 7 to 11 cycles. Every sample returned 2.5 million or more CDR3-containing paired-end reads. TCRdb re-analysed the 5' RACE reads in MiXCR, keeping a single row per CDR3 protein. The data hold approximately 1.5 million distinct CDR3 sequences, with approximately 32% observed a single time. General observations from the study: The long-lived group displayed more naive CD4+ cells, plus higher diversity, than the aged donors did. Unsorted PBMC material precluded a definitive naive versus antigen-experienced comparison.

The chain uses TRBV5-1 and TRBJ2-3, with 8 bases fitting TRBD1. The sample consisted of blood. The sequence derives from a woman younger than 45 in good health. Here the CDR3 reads CASSSKTGVGTDRQYF. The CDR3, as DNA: TGCGCCAGCAGCTCAAAGACAGGGGTGGGCACAGATAGACAGTATTTT.